The entry below gives a single TCR beta chain sequence along with its context. Its specificity is unknown. The data belong to a study of CD8 T cells in ankylosing spondylitis. Broader study findings: A motif in TCR beta, a set of fewer than ten highly homologous variants, appeared characteristic of ankylosing spondylitis blood. Clones that were linked to disease were CD8+ and were relatively rare in peripheral blood.

V gave up 6 bases and J gave up 7 bases; unmatched junction bases: 2. Germline V gives CDR1 ENHRY, CDR2 SYGVKD. This CDR3 region has 11 residues. Generation of TCR beta libraries employed quantitative 5'-RACE incorporating molecular barcodes. Via MiXCR, TCRdb re-called the 5' RACE reads, giving one row per CDR3 protein. The table lists 700,000 to 1,000,000 distinct CDR3 sequences, about 12% of them singletons. The sequence derives from a male donor with ankylosing spondylitis. Sequencing was done on a sample of blood, either unsorted or a sorted T cell fraction (not recorded which). The V gene is TRBV10-3, the J gene TRBJ1-2, with TRBD1 matching 7 bases. In DNA form, the CDR3 reads TGTGCCATCAGGGGGACAGTTGGCTACACCTTC. Protein product: CAIRGTVGYTF.